These T cell receptor beta chains were read from a single sample in a study of T cell responses to AZD1222 COVID-19 vaccine. Sequenced by immunoSEQ multiplex PCR; TCRdb stores in-frame clones only, minus some. The sample includes 120,000 to 150,000 clones, 82% of them seen just once. The sequenced sample was peripheral blood, obtained on day 0 of MenACWY control vaccination. The receptors originated from an adult in good health. Each CDR3 is given with its conserved first and last residue. The order of the fields is clone size, J gene, D gene, V gene, CDR3 DNA, CDR3 protein. The D gene is left open where the match is weak. Clone sizes are given selectively: once, few, many, or a class where the clone is expanded.

few	TRBJ1-2	.	TRBV13	TGTGCCAGCAGCTTGTTCGGGACTCCCGGGGGCTACACCTTC	CASSLFGTPGGYTF
.	TRBJ1-5	TRBD1	TRBV19	TGTGCCAGTAGTATTGACAGGGACAATCAGCCCCAGCATTTT	CASSIDRDNQPQHF
.	TRBJ1-5	.	TRBV19	TGTGCCAGTAGTATTCGGGCCCCCAATCAGCCCCAGCATTTT	CASSIRAPNQPQHF
.	TRBJ2-7	TRBD2	TRBV27	TGTGCCAGCAGTTTATCTCCCCCGGCTAGCGGGGGGGCCTACGAGCAGTACTTC	CASSLSPPASGGAYEQYF
.	TRBJ1-2	.	TRBV19	TGTGCCAGTAGCTCAAACTATGGCTACACCTTC	CASSSNYGYTF
.	TRBJ1-1	.	TRBV29-1	TGCAGCGTGCGTCAGGGAGGAGGCACTGAAGCTTTCTTT	CSVRQGGGTEAFF
.	TRBJ1-1	TRBD1	TRBV18	TGTGCCAGCTCAAAACAGGGGGCTAGTTACACTGAAGCTTTCTTT	CASSKQGASYTEAFF
.	TRBJ1-2	.	TRBV5-8	TGTGCCAGCAGCTTGGCCCAGGTCGGGAACTATGGCTACACCTTC	CASSLAQVGNYGYTF
.	TRBJ2-1	TRBD2	TRBV11-3	TGTGCCAGCAGCTTAGGCCCCCTGAGCGGGGGGGCTAATGAGCAGTTCTTC	CASSLGPLSGGANEQFF
.	TRBJ2-6	.	TRBV5-1	TGCGCCAGCAGTTACTTAAGGCTATTGGCTACAGGGAACTCTGGGGCCAACGTCCTGACTTTC	CASSYLRLLATGNSGANVLTF
.	TRBJ1-4	.	TRBV5-5	TGTGCCAGCAGCCCTGGACACCGCGGCGAAGAAAAACTGTTTTTT	CASSPGHRGEEKLFF
.	TRBJ1-5	.	TRBV19	TGTGCCAGTAGCCCAGGGACGGCCCTCTATAGCAATCAGCCCCAGCATTTT	CASSPGTALYSNQPQHF
.	TRBJ2-4	.	TRBV19	TGTGCCAGTAGTGTCGGCGGGGCCAAAAACATTCAGTACTTC	CASSVGGAKNIQYF
once	TRBJ1-1	TRBD1	TRBV18	TGTGCCAGCTCACTGAGACAGGGGAGTTTCGCCAACACTGAAGCTTTCTTT	CASSLRQGSFANTEAFF
.	TRBJ2-7	TRBD1	TRBV11-1	TGTGCCAGCAGCCTGATGACAGGGGGAAGCTCCTACGAGCAGTACTTC	CASSLMTGGSSYEQYF
.	TRBJ1-5	.	TRBV28	TGTGCCAGTTCCAGTCCAGGGATTAGACAGCCCCAGCATTTT	CASSSPGIRQPQHF
once	TRBJ1-2	TRBD1	TRBV5-4	TGTGCCAGCAGCTTCCGGGACAGGGGGAGGGGCTACACCTTC	CASSFRDRGRGYTF
.	TRBJ1-4	.	TRBV28	TGTGCCGCCGGGGGGAGGCAGGGGAATGAAAAACTGTTTTTT	CAAGGRQGNEKLFF
.	TRBJ1-2	.	TRBV11-2	TGTGCCAGCAGCCCCCTCGGGTATGGCTACACCTTC	CASSPLGYGYTF
once	TRBJ1-2	.	TRBV6-5	TGTGCCAGCAGTTACTCGACAAGTAGCTATGGCTACACCTTC	CASSYSTSSYGYTF
.	TRBJ1-1	.	TRBV3-1/TRBV3-2	TGTGCCAGCAGCCCGGGGGCTGCGAACACTGAAGCTTTCTTT	CASSPGAANTEAFF
.	TRBJ1-1	.	TRBV5-1	TGCGCCAGCAGACGGGGGCAAGACACTGAAGCTTTCTTT	CASRRGQDTEAFF
.	TRBJ1-6	.	TRBV23-1	TGCGCCACCTCCAAAGAGGTTTTTCCTTCGAGCTCCTATAATTCACCCCTCCACTTT	CATSKEVFPSSSYNSPLHF
.	TRBJ1-2	.	TRBV7-2	TGTGCCAGCAGTCCCTGGGGGGCACACTCCTTC	CASSPWGAHSF
once	TRBJ1-4	.	TRBV6-5	TGTGCCACCAGTTTGGCGGGGGGAAATGAAAAACTGTTTTTT	CATSLAGGNEKLFF
.	TRBJ2-6	.	TRBV19	TGTGCCAGTAGTACCCACAGCTACTCTGGGGCCAACGTCCTGACTTTC	CASSTHSYSGANVLTF
many	TRBJ2-3	.	TRBV6-4	TGTGCCAGCAGTGAAGAGACGGGGGGCACAGATACGCAGTATTTT	CASSEETGGTDTQYF
.	TRBJ2-2	.	TRBV9	TGTGCCAGCAGCGCAAGATACGTGAACACCGGGGAGCTGTTTTTT	CASSARYVNTGELFF
.	TRBJ1-1	.	TRBV7-3	TGTGCCAGCAGCCGGGGACAGAACACTGAAGCTTTCTTT	CASSRGQNTEAFF
.	TRBJ2-6	.	TRBV10-3	TGTGCCATCAGTCTCTCCCGGACTGAACCGCCCTCTGGGGCCAACGTCCTGACTTTC	CAISLSRTEPPSGANVLTF
.	TRBJ2-7	.	TRBV19	TGTGCCAGTAGTATAGGGGACGGCTCCTACGAGCAGTACTTC	CASSIGDGSYEQYF
.	TRBJ2-2	.	TRBV5-4	TGTGCCAGCAGCTACGGACAGAGCTACAACACCGGGGAGCTGTTTTTT	CASSYGQSYNTGELFF
few	TRBJ2-5	TRBD1	TRBV5-6	TGTGCCAGCAGCCGCCGGGACAGGGGGAGAATACAAGAGACCCAGTACTTC	CASSRRDRGRIQETQYF
.	TRBJ2-3	.	TRBV11-2	TGTGCCAGCAGCTTAAGTTTAACAGACCCCAGCACAGATACGCAGTATTTT	CASSLSLTDPSTDTQYF
.	TRBJ2-2	TRBD2	TRBV11-2	TGTGCCAGCAGCTTAGTACTAGCGGGGAGGAACACCGGGGAGCTGTTTTTT	CASSLVLAGRNTGELFF
.	TRBJ1-5	.	TRBV5-6	TGTGCCAGCAGCTTCAGGGGTGGTGTTCAGCCCCAGCATTTT	CASSFRGGVQPQHF
.	TRBJ1-1	TRBD1	TRBV19	TGTGCCAGTAGCCGGGACAGGGGTGGGACTGAAGCTTTCTTT	CASSRDRGGTEAFF
.	TRBJ1-5	TRBD1	TRBV28	TGTGCCAGCACCGGGACAGCAGATCAGCCCCAGCATTTT	CASTGTADQPQHF
.	TRBJ2-3	.	TRBV9	TGTGCCAGCAGCGTAGATCCAGGGAGCAAAGATACGCAGTATTTT	CASSVDPGSKDTQYF
.	TRBJ2-5	TRBD1	TRBV25-1	TGTGCCAGCAGTCCCCACCGGGACAGGGTGAAAGAGACCCAGTACTTC	CASSPHRDRVKETQYF
.	TRBJ1-2	TRBD1	TRBV19	TGTGCCAGCATTGGAGGACAGGGGGCGCGATATGGCTACACCTTC	CASIGGQGARYGYTF
.	TRBJ1-6	.	TRBV15	TGTGCCACTATTCAAAGGGACCGTAGGAGCTCCTATAATTCACCCCTCCACTTT	CATIQRDRRSSYNSPLHF